These 31 T cell receptor beta chains were all obtained from the same sample, sequenced in a study of blood T cell repertoires in COVID-19. Assay used: immunoSEQ multiplex PCR; TCRdb lists only in-frame clones, some missing. The sample holds about 40,000 clones, approximately 84% seen once. Sequenced material: peripheral blood. These receptors all stem from a human donor in a cohort sampled during active COVID-19.

The gene calls are TRBV5-1 and TRBJ1-3; 7 nucleotides line up with TRBD1. The CDR3 runs 15 residues. The germline V gene has CDR1 SGHRS and CDR2 YFSETQ. The J segment lost 1 base and the V segment lost 4 bases, leaving 5 bases of the junction unmatched. DNA for the CDR3: TGCGCCAGCAGCCTGACAGGGAGATCTGGAAACACCATATATTTT. Amino acids: CASSLTGRSGNTIYF.

Only one count was recorded for this clone. The genes are TRBV6-5 and TRBJ1-2; D is uncertain. This CDR3 spans 13 amino acids. Deletions cut 0 bases from V and 2 bases from J, with 4 bases between. Germline V gene data show CDR1 as MNHEY and CDR2 as SVGAGI. In DNA form, the CDR3 reads TGTGCCAGCAGTTACTCCGGGAACTATGGCTACACCTTC. Translating it yields CASSYSGNYGYTF.

The V and J genes are TRBV10-3 and TRBJ2-7; D not resolved. V was cut by 2 bases and J by 5 bases, with 10 bases left in between. The CDR3 spans 13 residues. Germline CDR1 reads ENHRY; CDR2 reads SYGVKD. For the CDR3, the DNA is TGTGCCATCAGTGAGCCCCCCTTCGACGAGCAGTACTTC. Its translation is CAISEPPFDEQYF.

This clone turned up a few times. The V gene is TRBV29-1, the J gene TRBJ1-2; no clear D gene. Germline V gene sequence: CDR1 SQVTM, CDR2 ANQGSEA. The CDR3 has 11 amino acids. The V end was cut by 4 bases, the J end by 7 bases, with 10 bases between. The chain's CDR3 is CSVGSLAGYTF. In nucleotides, the CDR3 is TGCAGCGTTGGGTCTCTGGCTGGCTACACCTTC.

This clone was seen more than once but under ten times. This sequence joins TRBV15 and TRBJ2-5; the D is unclear. Germline V gives CDR1 LNHNV, CDR2 YYDKDF (reference sequence). The germline V and J ends were trimmed by 0 bases and 4 bases, with 12 bases remaining between them. CDR3 size: 15 residues. CDR3 DNA sequence: TGTGCCACCAGCAGAGAGCGGATACCACTAGAGACCCAGTACTTC. Translating it yields CATSRERIPLETQYF.

The rearrangement uses TRBV5-1 and TRBJ2-3; TRBD2 aligns across 10 bases. CDR3 length: 16 residues. Trimming at V came to 0 bases and at J to 0 bases, leaving 1 base not matched to a gene. Germline V gene data show CDR1 as SGHRS and CDR2 as YFSETQ. The CDR3: CASSLGAGGSTDTQYF. DNA of the CDR3: TGCGCCAGCAGCTTGGGAGCGGGGGGGAGCACAGATACGCAGTATTTT.

V usage is TRBV10-3 and J usage is TRBJ2-5; tentative D call: TRBD1 (6 bases). This CDR3 is built from 13 residues. Looked up from germline, CDR1 is ENHRY and CDR2 is SYGVKD. V lost 7 bases, J lost 1 base, and 10 bases lay in between. The CDR3 DNA is TGTGCCATCACCCGGGACACCCAAGAGACCCAGTACTTC. Residues: CAITRDTQETQYF.

This clone was seen just once. V gene TRBV9 combines with J gene TRBJ2-1; D unclear. The CDR3 runs 13 residues. Deletions cut 4 bases from V and 2 bases from J, with 7 bases between. The germline CDR1 and CDR2 sequences are SGDLS and YYNGEE. The CDR3 loop is CASSPGTYNEQFF. Written as DNA, the CDR3 is TGTGCCAGCAGCCCTGGCACCTACAATGAGCAGTTCTTC. The full variable domain, completed using reference TRBV9 and TRBJ2-1, is DSGVTQTPKHLITATGQRVTLRCSPRSGDLSVYWYQQSLDQGLQFLIQYYNGEERAKGNILERFSAQQFPDLHSELNLSSLELGDSALYFCASSPGTYNEQFFGPGTRLTVL.

The chain couples TRBV12-3 or TRBV12-4 to TRBJ1-2; maybe TRBD1 (6 bases). CDR3 length: 13 amino acids. V dropped 5 bases and J dropped 7 bases, with 14 bases sitting between them. CDR3 region: CASSPSGVGGYTF. The CDR3 DNA reads TGTGCCAGCAGTCCTTCAGGGGTGGGTGGCTACACCTTC.

The chain is built from TRBV6-5 and TRBJ1-5; the match to TRBD1 covers 8 bases. Germline V gives CDR1 MNHEY, CDR2 SVGAGI. V trimming: 6 bases; J trimming: 6 bases; junction bases outside the gene matches: 7. This CDR3 contains 14 residues. The CDR3 DNA sequence: TGTGCCAGCAGCCACAGGGGGACGAGTCAGCCCCAGCATTTT. It yields the protein CASSHRGTSQPQHF.

This sequence joins TRBV20-1 and TRBJ2-1; 7 bases agree with TRBD1. Germline loops: CDR1 DFQATT, CDR2 SNEGSKA (reference sequence). The CDR3 is made up of 14 amino acids. Unmatched junction bases numbered 10, after V lost 6 bases and J lost 5 bases. CDR3 nucleotides: TGCAGTGCGAGTGGGACAGCCGTTCACAATGAGCAGTTCTTC. This sequence encodes CSASGTAVHNEQFF.

This clone appeared a single time. The chain links TRBV2 to TRBJ1-2; tentative D call: TRBD1 (6 bases). CDR3 size: 12 residues. The ends were cut back, 7 bases at V and 4 bases at J, with 10 bases in the middle. CDR1 is SNHLY and CDR2 is FYNNEI in the germline V gene. This CDR3 reads CASNREGYGYTF. The CDR3 DNA is TGTGCCAGCAACAGGGAAGGCTATGGCTACACCTTC.

The rearrangement links TRBV19 to TRBJ1-4; D is perhaps TRBD1 (5 bases). V lost 6 bases and J 2 bases, leaving 7 bases between the germline ends. CDR3 size: 13 residues. Germline assignment: CDR1 LNHDA and CDR2 SQIVND (reference sequence). CDR3 region: CASRGTTNEKLFF. In DNA, the CDR3 is TGTGCCAGTAGAGGGACTACTAATGAAAAACTGTTTTTT.

The rearrangement uses TRBV3-1 (or the pseudogene TRBV3-2) and TRBJ1-1, with D uncertain. The CDR3 consists of 13 residues. Trimming pared 3 bases from V and 3 bases from J, leaving 8 bases between. Germline lookup yields CDR1 LGHDT and CDR2 YNNKEL (reference sequence). This chain's CDR3 is CASSQERYTEAFF. CDR3 coding DNA: TGTGCCAGCAGCCAGGAGAGATACACTGAAGCTTTCTTT.

The chain employs TRBV5-4 and TRBJ2-5, with D possibly matching TRBD1 (6 bases). This CDR3 is 15 amino acids long. Between the trimmed V and J ends, which lost 5 bases and 5 bases, there was a span of 19 bases. CDR1 and CDR2 (germline): SGHNT, YYREEE (reference sequence). The CDR3 protein is CASSPTMGAQETQYF. CDR3 DNA sequence: TGTGCCAGCAGTCCTACAATGGGGGCCCAGGAGACCCAGTACTTC. The whole variable domain, remainder taken from reference TRBV5-4 and TRBJ2-5, is ETGVTQSPTHLIKTRGQQVTLRCSSQSGHNTVSWYQQALGQGPQFIFQYYREEENGRGNFPPRFSGLQFPNYSSELNVNALELDDSALYLCASSPTMGAQETQYFGPGTRLLVL.

The chain employs TRBV5-6 and TRBJ2-1, with 10 bases aligning to TRBD2. Germline CDR1 reads SGHDT; CDR2 reads YYEEEE. The junction had 3 bases not matched to a gene; V was cut back by 2 bases and J by 4 bases. This CDR3 is 15 amino acids long. DNA for the CDR3: TGTGCCAGCAGCTTAGTAGCGGGGGGTTACAATGAGCAGTTCTTC. It encodes CASSLVAGGYNEQFF.

The chain couples TRBV18 to TRBJ1-3, with a tentative D call TRBD1 (6 bases). This CDR3 is built from 16 residues. Trimming pared 4 bases from V and 0 bases from J, leaving 13 bases between. CDR1 and CDR2 from the germline V gene are KGHSH and LQKENI. CDR3 sequence (DNA): TGTGCCAGCTCACAAAGGGGACAACTCTCTGGAAACACCATATATTTT. Encoded protein: CASSQRGQLSGNTIYF.

The chain is built from TRBV7-2 and TRBJ1-2; the D gene is possibly TRBD1 (5 bases). The CDR3 is 15 residues long. CDR1 is SGHTA and CDR2 is FQGNSA in the germline V gene. The V end was cut by 0 bases, the J end by 4 bases, with 12 bases between. For the CDR3, the DNA is TGTGCCAGCAGCTTAGCGTCAGGGTTGAGCTATGGCTACACCTTC. Its translation: CASSLASGLSYGYTF.

There are a few counts of this clone. The chain carries TRBV5-1 and TRBJ2-3, with D possibly TRBD2 on 6 matching bases. V lost 4 bases to trimming and J lost 0 bases, with 12 bases between them. Germline loops: CDR1 SGHRS, CDR2 YFSETQ. The CDR3 is 15 residues long. The chain's CDR3 is CASSGLGTSTDTQYF. The CDR3 region has the DNA TGCGCCAGCAGCGGCCTCGGGACTAGCACAGATACGCAGTATTTT.

The chain links TRBV11-3 to TRBJ2-1, with 7 bases fitting TRBD2. CDR1 SGHNT and CDR2 YENEEA come from the germline V gene. V shed 5 bases and J 10 bases; nucleotides not matched to a gene: 14. This CDR3 comprises 15 residues. CDR3 amino acids: CASSPDRGVGREQFF. CDR3 coding DNA: TGTGCCAGCAGCCCCGACCGGGGGGTAGGTCGGGAGCAGTTCTTC.

The chain employs TRBV5-1 and TRBJ2-7, with 7 bases identical to TRBD1. V dropped 7 bases and J dropped 0; count of bases not matched to a gene: 10. Germline CDR1 and CDR2: SGHRS and YFSETQ. The CDR3 consists of 15 residues. The CDR3 bases are TGCGCCAGCCGTGACGGGACAGCAACCTCCTACGAGCAGTACTTC. This gives the protein CASRDGTATSYEQYF.

The chain carries TRBV29-1 and TRBJ1-2, with D perhaps TRBD1 (5 bases). CDR1 is SQVTM and CDR2 is ANQGSEA in the germline V gene. The length of the CDR3 is 11 residues. Trimming cost V 4 bases and J 7 bases, with 10 bases left between them. This CDR3 is CSVVGGFGYTF. Written as DNA, the CDR3 is TGCAGCGTTGTGGGGGGGTTTGGCTACACCTTC.

This chain uses TRBV2 with TRBJ2-7; 10 bases match TRBD2. Per germline, CDR1 SNHLY and CDR2 FYNNEI. J gave up 2 bases and V 3 bases, and 4 bases lay outside the gene matches. CDR3 length equals 15 residues. CDR3 bases: TGTGCCAGCAGTGAGGTAGCGGGGGGCCCCTACGAGCAGTACTTC. Amino acid sequence: CASSEVAGGPYEQYF.

The chain combines TRBV6-5 with TRBJ1-5; a weak D match, TRBD1 (5 bases). V was shortened by 2 bases and J by 3 bases, with 14 bases between the two germline ends. This CDR3 has 16 amino acids. The germline gives CDR1 MNHEY, CDR2 SVGAGI. CDR3 sequence reads: CASSYKPRGANQPQHF. Here the CDR3 DNA reads TGTGCCAGCAGTTACAAGCCCCGTGGGGCCAATCAGCCCCAGCATTTT.

The chain links TRBV11-1 to TRBJ2-3; D uncertain. Germline lookup yields CDR1 SGHAT and CDR2 FQDESV (reference sequence). The CDR3 consists of 13 residues. Trimming shortened V by 3 bases and J by 1 base, and 5 bases separated the two germline ends. The CDR3 sequence is CASSLGGTDTQYF. Here the CDR3 DNA reads TGTGCCAGCAGCTTGGGCGGCACAGATACGCAGTATTTT.

The chain links TRBV5-1 to TRBJ2-5, with TRBD2 matching over 9 bases. Germline V gives CDR1 SGHRS, CDR2 YFSETQ. The CDR3 sequence is 16 residues long. Losses at the gene ends were 0 bases for V and 0 bases for J; bases not matched to a gene: 3. CDR3: CASSLAPSGDQETQYF. The CDR3 region has the DNA TGCGCCAGCAGCTTGGCGCCTAGCGGGGACCAAGAGACCCAGTACTTC. Full variable domain (missing parts from reference TRBV5-1 and TRBJ2-5): KAGVTQTPRYLIKTRGQQVTLSCSPISGHRSVSWYQQTPGQGLQFLFEYFSETQRNKGNFPGRFSGRQFSNSRSEMNVSTLELGDSALYLCASSLAPSGDQETQYFGPGTRLLVL.

For the CDR3, the DNA is TGTGCCACCGGGAGGACAGAGTCCTACAATGAGCAGTTCTTC. Translated: CATGRTESYNEQFF. V is TRBV10-3 and J is TRBJ2-1, with D possibly being TRBD2 (7 bases). The CDR3 totals 14 residues. CDR1 is ENHRY and CDR2 is SYGVKD in the germline V gene. V was shortened by 10 bases and J by 1 base, with 14 bases between the two germline ends.

The V and J genes are TRBV7-8 and TRBJ1-1, with D tentatively TRBD1 (6 bases). The CDR3 is 14 residues long. Trimming removed 5 bases from V and 1 base from J, with 11 bases in between. Germline lookup yields CDR1 SGHVS and CDR2 FQNEAQ. The CDR3 loop is CASSVGHSNTEAFF. The CDR3 coding sequence is TGTGCCAGCAGCGTGGGACACTCGAACACTGAAGCTTTCTTT. The variable domain in full, with the rest retrieved from reference TRBV7-8 and TRBJ1-1, is GAGVSQSPRYKVAKRGQDVALRCDPISGHVSLFWYQQALGQGPEFLTYFQNEAQLDKSGLPSDRFFAERPEGSVSTLKIQRTQQEDSAVYLCASSVGHSNTEAFFGQGTRLTVV.

The chain is built from TRBV7-7 and TRBJ2-1, with D uncertain. The CDR3 runs to 15 residues. Germline lookup yields CDR1 SSHAT and CDR2 FNYEAQ (reference sequence). The V gene lost 5 bases and the J gene lost 8 bases, with 19 bases spanning the gap. The CDR3 DNA reads as TGTGCCAGCAGCCCCGCTCCCCAGCGTGGCTATGAGCAGTTCTTC. This codes for CASSPAPQRGYEQFF.

The chain carries TRBV7-2 and TRBJ2-2, with 11 bases fitting TRBD2. The V and J ends lost 5 bases and 6 bases, in that order; junction bases with no gene match: 14. The CDR3 loop spans 18 amino acids. Germline V lookup: CDR1 SGHTA, CDR2 FQGNSA. CDR3: CASSPRISGGAGAGELFF. The DNA of the CDR3 is TGTGCCAGCAGCCCCCGAATTAGCGGGGGGGCAGGGGCCGGGGAGCTGTTTTTT.

The rearrangement joins TRBV6-5 to TRBJ1-2, with 10 positions matching TRBD1. V lost 7 bases to trimming and J lost 7 bases; unmatched junction nucleotides: 3. The CDR3 has 12 amino acids. The germline gives CDR1 MNHEY, CDR2 SVGAGI. CDR3: CASIGQGVGYTF. CDR3 nucleotides: TGTGCCAGCATAGGACAGGGGGTTGGCTACACCTTC.